The clone carrying this T cell receptor (beta chain) was seen a single time. These data come from a study of blood T cell repertoires in COVID-19. This CDR3 has 13 amino acids. V was clipped by 7 bases and J by 3 bases, with 10 bases between them. Per germline, CDR1 MDHEN and CDR2 SYDVKM. Methods used by the authors: Researchers report that nucleated cell counts were estimated from reference gene primer amplification. The repertoire was sequenced with immunoSEQ multiplex PCR; TCRdb's copy has only in-frame clones and lacks some. V and J calls and clone size follow that table, whereas D and trimming were derived from the DNA. The data show around 70,000 clones, with more than 80% seen just once and 4.8% held by the top ten.

Sequencing input: peripheral blood. The V and J genes are TRBV28 and TRBJ1-5, with D perhaps TRBD1 (6 bases). This receptor was identified in a woman of 80 years or more with active or convalescent COVID-19. The CDR3 DNA is TGTGCCAGCATTGGACAGTACAATCAGCCCCAGCATTTT. Translating it yields CASIGQYNQPQHF. Drawing the rest from reference TRBV28 and TRBJ1-5, the complete variable domain is DVKVTQSSRYLVKRTGEKVFLECVQDMDHENMFWYRQDPGLGLRLIYFSYDVKMKEKGDIPEGYSVSREKKERFSLILESASTNQTSMYLCASIGQYNQPQHFGDGTRLSIL.